A selection of T cell receptor beta chains follows, all from one sample in a study of CD8 T cells in Susac syndrome. TCRdb reprocessed the immunoSEQ multiplex PCR reads with MiXCR, giving one entry per CDR3 protein. The sample lists 150,000 to 190,000 distinct CDR3 sequences; 85% to 95% were seen once. Sequenced material: CD4+ T cells from PBMCs. The receptor source for this set is a human donor with Susac syndrome. CDR3s include the opening cysteine and the closing phenylalanine or tryptophan. D genes are given only for firm matches. Expanded clones are given a class, and other clones once, few, many or no size at all.

j_call | clone_size | v_call | d_call | cdr3_aa | cdr3_nt
TRBJ1-2 | - | TRBV29-1 | - | CSSGDILSGYTF | TGCAGCTCAGGGGACATTCTCTCTGGCTACACCTTC
TRBJ1-6 | - | TRBV4-3 | - | CASSQGRKRRSSSYNSPLHF | TGCGCCAGCAGCCAAGGACGTAAGCGACGGTCGAGCTCCTATAATTCACCCCTCCACTTT
TRBJ2-7 | - | TRBV9 | - | CASSVGAGEQYF | TGTGCCAGCAGCGTAGGGGCTGGGGAGCAGTACTTC
TRBJ1-5 | once | TRBV7-6 | - | CASSLSSVQPQHF | TGTGCCAGCAGCTTGTCTAGCGTGCAGCCCCAGCATTTT
TRBJ1-1 | - | TRBV9 | - | CASRRVDTEAFF | TGTGCCAGCAGACGCGTGGACACTGAAGCTTTCTTT
TRBJ1-5 | - | TRBV5-6 | - | CASSGAGQPQHF | TGTGCCAGCAGCGGGGCCGGCCAGCCCCAGCATTTT
TRBJ1-4 | - | TRBV18 | TRBD1 | CASSPPRTGADEKLFF | TGTGCCAGCTCACCACCGAGGACAGGGGCCGATGAAAAACTGTTTTTT
TRBJ1-6 | - | TRBV7-9 | TRBD1 | CASSVTGVGSPLHF | TGTGCCAGCAGCGTTACAGGGGTAGGGTCACCCCTCCACTTT
TRBJ2-2 | - | TRBV20-1 | - | CSAIGQITGELFF | TGCAGTGCTATTGGACAGATAACCGGGGAGCTGTTTTTT
TRBJ1-1 | - | TRBV5-1 | - | CASSLTDGNTEAFF | TGCGCCAGCAGCCTGACTGACGGGAACACTGAAGCTTTCTTT
TRBJ2-1 | - | TRBV11-2 | TRBD2 | CASSLGASGGAYEQFF | TGTGCCAGCAGCTTAGGTGCTAGCGGGGGGGCCTATGAGCAGTTCTTC
TRBJ1-2 | - | TRBV7-9 | - | CASSLEGMHGYTF | TGTGCCAGCAGCTTAGAGGGTATGCATGGCTACACCTTC
TRBJ2-5 | - | TRBV7-9 | - | CASSPSSAETQYF | TGTGCCAGCAGCCCCTCGAGCGCGGAGACCCAGTACTTC
TRBJ1-2 | - | TRBV21-1 | - | CASSKGGGYTF | TGTGCCAGCAGCAAGGGTGGTGGCTACACCTTC
TRBJ1-2 | - | TRBV20-1 | - | CSAKQGSYGYTF | TGCAGTGCTAAACAGGGTAGCTATGGCTACACCTTC
TRBJ1-3 | - | TRBV5-1 | - | CASSLFSATNSGNTIYF | TGCGCCAGCAGCTTGTTTTCAGCGACGAACTCTGGAAACACCATATATTTT
TRBJ2-6 | - | TRBV27 | TRBD1 | CASSFVAGGAAGANVLTF | TGTGCCAGCAGTTTCGTTGCAGGGGGCGCGGCTGGGGCCAACGTCCTGACTTTC
TRBJ2-6 | - | TRBV6-5 | - | CASSYGGGGANVLTF | TGTGCCAGCAGTTACGGTGGCGGTGGGGCCAACGTCCTGACTTTC
TRBJ1-4 | - | TRBV15 | TRBD1 | CATSREGGQGEKLFF | TGTGCCACCAGCAGAGAGGGCGGACAGGGAGAAAAACTGTTTTTT
TRBJ1-5 | - | TRBV6-1 | - | CASTEGSSNQPQHF | TGTGCCAGCACCGAAGGGTCTAGCAATCAGCCCCAGCATTTT
TRBJ1-3 | - | TRBV7-9 | - | CASSAGGSGNTIYF | TGTGCCAGCAGCGCGGGGGGGTCTGGAAACACCATATATTTT
TRBJ2-4 | few | TRBV9 | - | CASSVSGTKNIQYF | TGTGCCAGCAGCGTTTCGGGGACCAAAAACATTCAGTACTTC
TRBJ2-4 | - | TRBV23-1 | - | CASRGPKNIQYF | TGCGCCAGCAGGGGACCCAAAAACATTCAGTACTTC